This TCR beta chain is from a study of technical replicates of blood from a few donors. Method: immunoSEQ multiplex PCR; TCRdb's copy keeps in-frame clones and lacks some. There are roughly 72,000 clones in the sample; around 96% occur only once, and about 0.34% lies in the top ten. This CDR3 region has 12 residues. V was clipped by 6 bases and J by 7 bases, with 9 bases between them. CDR1 is MGHRA and CDR2 is YSYEKL in the germline V gene. The receptor comes from a human donor in good health. The sample consisted of T cells isolated from PBMCs. The chain has TRBV4-1 and TRBJ1-4; TRBD1 is a possible D gene (6 bases). The CDR3 protein is CASSPGVEKLFF. The CDR3 DNA reads as TGCGCCAGCAGTCCAGGGGTTGAAAAACTGTTTTTT.